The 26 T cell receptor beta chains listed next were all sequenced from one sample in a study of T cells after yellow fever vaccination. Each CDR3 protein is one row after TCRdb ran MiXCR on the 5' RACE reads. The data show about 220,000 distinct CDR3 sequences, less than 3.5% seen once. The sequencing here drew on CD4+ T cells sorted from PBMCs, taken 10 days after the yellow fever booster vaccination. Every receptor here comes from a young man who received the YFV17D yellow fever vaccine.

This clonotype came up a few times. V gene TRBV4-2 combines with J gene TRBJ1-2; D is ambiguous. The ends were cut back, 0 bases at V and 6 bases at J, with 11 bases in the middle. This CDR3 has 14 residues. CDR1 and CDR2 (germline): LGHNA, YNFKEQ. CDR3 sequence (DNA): TGTGCCAGCAGCCAAGATAGCATGCGAGATGGCTACACCTTC. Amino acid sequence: CASSQDSMRDGYTF.

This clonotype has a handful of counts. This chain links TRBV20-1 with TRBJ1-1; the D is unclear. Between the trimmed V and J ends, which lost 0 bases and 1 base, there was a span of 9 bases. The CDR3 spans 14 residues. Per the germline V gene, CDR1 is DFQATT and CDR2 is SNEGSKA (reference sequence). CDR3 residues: CSARDGHGNTEAFF. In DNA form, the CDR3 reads TGCAGTGCTAGAGACGGGCACGGGAACACTGAAGCTTTCTTT.

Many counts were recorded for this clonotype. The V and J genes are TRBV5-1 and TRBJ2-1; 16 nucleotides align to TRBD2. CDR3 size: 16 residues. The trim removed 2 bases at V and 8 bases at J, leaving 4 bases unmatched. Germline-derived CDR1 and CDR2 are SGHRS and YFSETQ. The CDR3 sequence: CASSFGTSGGAYEQFF. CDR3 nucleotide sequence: TGCGCCAGCAGCTTCGGGACTAGCGGGGGGGCCTATGAGCAGTTCTTC.

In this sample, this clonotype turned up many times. This chain's CDR3 is CASSQSLGLAGGDEQFF. The CDR3 DNA reads TGTGCCAGCAGCCAAAGCCTGGGACTAGCGGGGGGCGATGAGCAGTTCTTC. The genes are TRBV3-1 and TRBJ2-1; 15 nucleotides agree with TRBD2. The CDR3 is 17 amino acids. CDR1 is LGHDT, CDR2 YNNKEL, per germline (reference sequence). Unmatched junction bases numbered 7, after V lost 2 bases and J lost 8 bases.

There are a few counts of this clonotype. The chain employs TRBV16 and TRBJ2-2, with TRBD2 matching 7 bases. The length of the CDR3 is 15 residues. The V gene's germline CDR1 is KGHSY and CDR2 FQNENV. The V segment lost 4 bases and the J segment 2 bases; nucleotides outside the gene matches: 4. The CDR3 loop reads CASSREGRNTGELFF. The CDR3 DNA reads TGTGCCAGCAGCCGGGAGGGGCGAAACACCGGGGAGCTGTTTTTT.

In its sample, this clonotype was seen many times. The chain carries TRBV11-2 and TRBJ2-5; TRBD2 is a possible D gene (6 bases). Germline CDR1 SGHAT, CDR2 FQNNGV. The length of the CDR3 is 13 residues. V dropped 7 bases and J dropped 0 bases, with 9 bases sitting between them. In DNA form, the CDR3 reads TGTGCCAGCAATCTAGCGCACCAAGAGACCCAGTACTTC. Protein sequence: CASNLAHQETQYF.

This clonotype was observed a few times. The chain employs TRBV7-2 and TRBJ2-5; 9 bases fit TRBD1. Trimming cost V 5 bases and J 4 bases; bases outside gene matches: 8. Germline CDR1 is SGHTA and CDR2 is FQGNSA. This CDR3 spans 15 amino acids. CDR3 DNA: TGTGCCAGCAGCAAGGCAACAGGGGGCGGAGAGACCCAGTACTTC. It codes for CASSKATGGGETQYF.

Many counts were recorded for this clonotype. CDR3 in amino acids: CASSSWRLAGGNEQFF. CDR3 DNA: TGTGCCAGCAGCTCATGGCGACTAGCGGGGGGCAATGAGCAGTTCTTC. The rearrangement joins TRBV7-2 to TRBJ2-1; 13 bases are shared with TRBD2. CDR1 is SGHTA, CDR2 FQGNSA, per germline. CDR3 length: 16 amino acids. After removal of 4 bases from V and 6 bases from J, the junction contained 6 bases not matched to a gene.

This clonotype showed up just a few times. The CDR3 region is CASSQDRGGGAFF. The DNA for the CDR3 is TGTGCCAGCAGCCAAGACCGGGGGGGAGGAGCTTTCTTT. V gene TRBV14 combines with J gene TRBJ1-1; D is possibly TRBD1 (5 bases). This CDR3 is built from 13 residues. V was trimmed by 0 bases and J by 10 bases, leaving 12 bases between them. Germline CDR1 is SGHDN and CDR2 is FVKESK.

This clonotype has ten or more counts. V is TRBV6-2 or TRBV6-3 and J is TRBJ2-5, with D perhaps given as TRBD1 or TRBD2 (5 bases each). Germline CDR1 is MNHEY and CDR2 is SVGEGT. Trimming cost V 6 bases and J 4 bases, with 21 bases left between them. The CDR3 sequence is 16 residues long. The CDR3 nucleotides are TGTGCCAGCAGCGATGAGGGGTCTTCAGGCGGAGAGACCCAGTACTTC. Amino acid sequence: CASSDEGSSGGETQYF.

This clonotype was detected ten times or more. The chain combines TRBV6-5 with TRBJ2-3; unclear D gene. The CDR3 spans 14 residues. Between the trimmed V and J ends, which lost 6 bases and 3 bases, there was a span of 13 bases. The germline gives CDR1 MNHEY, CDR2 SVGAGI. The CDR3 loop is CASRPGSGTDTQYF. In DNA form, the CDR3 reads TGTGCCAGCAGGCCCGGCTCTGGGACAGATACGCAGTATTTT.

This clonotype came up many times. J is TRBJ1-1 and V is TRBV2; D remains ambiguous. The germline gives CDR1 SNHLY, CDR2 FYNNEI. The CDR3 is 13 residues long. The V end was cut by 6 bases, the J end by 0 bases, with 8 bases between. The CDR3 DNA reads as TGTGCCAGCAGCCCAAACGTGAACACTGAAGCTTTCTTT. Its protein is CASSPNVNTEAFF.

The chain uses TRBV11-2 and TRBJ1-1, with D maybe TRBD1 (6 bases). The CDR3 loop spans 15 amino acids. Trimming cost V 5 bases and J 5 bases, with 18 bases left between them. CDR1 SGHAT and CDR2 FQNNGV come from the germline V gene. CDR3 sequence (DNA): TGTGCCAGCAGCAGCCTTCGGGGGCAAGGTACTGAAGCTTTCTTT. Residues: CASSSLRGQGTEAFF. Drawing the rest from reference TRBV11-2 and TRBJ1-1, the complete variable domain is EAGVAQSPRYKIIEKRQSVAFWCNPISGHATLYWYQQILGQGPKLLIQFQNNGVVDDSQLPKDRFSAERLKGVDSTLKIQPAKLEDSAVYLCASSSLRGQGTEAFFGQGTRLTVV.

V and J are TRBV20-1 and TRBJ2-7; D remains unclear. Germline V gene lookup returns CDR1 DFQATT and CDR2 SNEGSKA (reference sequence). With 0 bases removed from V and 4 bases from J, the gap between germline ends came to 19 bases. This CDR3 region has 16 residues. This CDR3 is CSARDMVFGSRYEQYF. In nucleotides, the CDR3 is TGCAGTGCTAGAGATATGGTTTTTGGCAGTAGATACGAGCAGTACTTC.

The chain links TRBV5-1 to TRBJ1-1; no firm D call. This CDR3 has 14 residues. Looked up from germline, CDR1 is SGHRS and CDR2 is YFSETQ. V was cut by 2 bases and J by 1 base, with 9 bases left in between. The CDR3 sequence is CASSFDGTNTEAFF. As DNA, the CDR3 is TGCGCCAGCAGCTTCGACGGCACGAACACTGAAGCTTTCTTT.

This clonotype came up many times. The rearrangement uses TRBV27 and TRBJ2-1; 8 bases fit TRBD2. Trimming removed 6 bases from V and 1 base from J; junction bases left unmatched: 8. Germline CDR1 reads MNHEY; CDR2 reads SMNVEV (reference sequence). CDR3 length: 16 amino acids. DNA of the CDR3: TGTGCCAGCAGAGTCCTTTCGGGGGGGTCCTACAATGAGCAGTTCTTC. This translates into CASRVLSGGSYNEQFF.

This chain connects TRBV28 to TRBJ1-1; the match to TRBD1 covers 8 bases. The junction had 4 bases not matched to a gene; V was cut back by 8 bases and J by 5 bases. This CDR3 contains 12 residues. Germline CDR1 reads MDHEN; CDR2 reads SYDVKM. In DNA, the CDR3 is TGTGCCAGCGTTACAGGGGGAACTGAAGCTTTCTTT. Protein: CASVTGGTEAFF.

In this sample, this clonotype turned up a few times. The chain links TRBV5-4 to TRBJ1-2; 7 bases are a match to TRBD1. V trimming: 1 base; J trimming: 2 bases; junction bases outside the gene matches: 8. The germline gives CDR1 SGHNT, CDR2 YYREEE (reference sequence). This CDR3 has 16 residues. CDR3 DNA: TGTGCCAGCAGCTTGCAAGGGACAGACGACAACTATGGCTACACCTTC. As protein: CASSLQGTDDNYGYTF.

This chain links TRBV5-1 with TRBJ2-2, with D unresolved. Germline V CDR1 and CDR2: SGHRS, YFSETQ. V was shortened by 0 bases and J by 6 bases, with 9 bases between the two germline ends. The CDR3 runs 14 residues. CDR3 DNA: TGCGCCAGCAGCTTGGCCGCAACCTCCGGGGAGCTGTTTTTT. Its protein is CASSLAATSGELFF.

The CDR3 nucleotides read TGTGCCAGTGTCGGGGCTCCAACGGGTGAAGCTTTCTTT. This translates into CASVGAPTGEAFF. The genes are TRBV6-2 or TRBV6-3 and TRBJ1-1; possibly TRBD1 for D (5 bases). The V gene lost 9 bases and the J gene lost 7 bases, with 18 bases spanning the gap. This CDR3 region has 13 residues. Per germline, CDR1 MNHEY and CDR2 SVGEGT.

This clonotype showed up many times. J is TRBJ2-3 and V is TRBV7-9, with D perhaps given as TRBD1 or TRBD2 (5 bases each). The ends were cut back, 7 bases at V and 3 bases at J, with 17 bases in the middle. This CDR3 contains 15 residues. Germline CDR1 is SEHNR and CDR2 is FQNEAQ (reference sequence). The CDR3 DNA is TGTGCCAGCAACCCCAAAGCCGGGGCGACAGATACGCAGTATTTT. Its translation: CASNPKAGATDTQYF.

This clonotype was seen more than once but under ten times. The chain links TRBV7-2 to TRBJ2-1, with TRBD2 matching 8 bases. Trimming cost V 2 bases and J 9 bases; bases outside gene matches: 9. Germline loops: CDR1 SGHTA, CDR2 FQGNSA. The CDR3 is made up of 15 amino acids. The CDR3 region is CASSLTGGAVGEQFF. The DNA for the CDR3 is TGTGCCAGCAGCTTAACCGGGGGGGCGGTAGGTGAGCAGTTCTTC.

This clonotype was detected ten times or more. This CDR3 reads CSVRGRGGQPQHF. Here the CDR3 DNA reads TGCAGTGTTAGGGGACGAGGGGGGCAGCCCCAGCATTTT. The rearrangement uses TRBV20-1 and TRBJ1-5, with a tentative D call TRBD1 (6 bases). Trimming shortened V by 7 bases and J by 7 bases, and 17 bases separated the two germline ends. The CDR3 extends over 13 amino acids. In germline, CDR1 is DFQATT, CDR2 SNEGSKA (reference sequence).

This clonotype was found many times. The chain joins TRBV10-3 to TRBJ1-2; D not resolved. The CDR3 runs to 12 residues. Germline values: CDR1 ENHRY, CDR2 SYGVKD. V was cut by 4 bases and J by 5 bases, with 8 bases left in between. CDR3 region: CAISVQAYGYTF. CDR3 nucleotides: TGTGCCATCAGTGTCCAGGCTTATGGCTACACCTTC.

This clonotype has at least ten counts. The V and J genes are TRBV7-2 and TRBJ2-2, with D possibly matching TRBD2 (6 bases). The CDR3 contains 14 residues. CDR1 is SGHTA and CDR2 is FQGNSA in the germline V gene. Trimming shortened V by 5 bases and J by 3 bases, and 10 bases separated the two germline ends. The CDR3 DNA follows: TGTGCCAGCAGCCCGGGACTCGACACCGGGGAGCTGTTTTTT. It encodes CASSPGLDTGELFF.

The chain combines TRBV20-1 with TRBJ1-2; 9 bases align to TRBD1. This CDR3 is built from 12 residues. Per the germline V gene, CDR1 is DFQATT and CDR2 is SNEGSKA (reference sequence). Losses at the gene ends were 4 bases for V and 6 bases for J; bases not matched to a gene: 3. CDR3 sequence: CSANWDRDGYTF. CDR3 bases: TGCAGTGCTAATTGGGACAGGGATGGCTACACCTTC.